These T cell receptor beta chains were read from a single sample in a study of CD8 T cells in ankylosing spondylitis. MiXCR was run by TCRdb on the 5' RACE reads, yielding one entry per CDR3 protein. The sample shows approximately 260,000 distinct CDR3 sequences, roughly 8.6% of them seen only once. The source material was blood, either unsorted or a sorted T cell fraction (not recorded which). Receptor source: a male donor with ankylosing spondylitis or in good health (not recorded which). CDR3s include the opening cysteine and the closing phenylalanine or tryptophan. A D gene is named only where the DNA matches it firmly. The size entry is marked missing in some rows and otherwise reads once, few, many or a size class.

>NA|many|TRBV18|TRBJ1-1
CASSPRAGRDTEAFF
TGTGCCAGCTCACCACGGGCAGGGAGGGACACTGAAGCTTTCTTT
>NA|many|TRBV12-3/TRBV12-4|TRBJ2-5
CASSPNRSWETQYF
TGTGCCAGCAGTCCCAATAGGAGTTGGGAGACCCAGTACTTC
>NA|few|TRBV19|TRBJ1-5
CASSIKLNQPQHF
TGTGCCAGTAGTATTAAACTTAATCAGCCCCAGCATTTT
>NA|NA|TRBV5-6|TRBJ2-6
CASSSSGTANVLTF
TGTGCCAGCAGCTCGTCCGGGACAGCCAACGTCCTGACTTTC
>NA|NA|TRBV7-2|TRBJ1-2
CASSLNEGFSYGYTF
TGTGCCAGCAGCTTGAATGAGGGCTTCAGCTATGGCTACACCTTC
>TRBD1|many|TRBV6-5|TRBJ2-7
CASSYLGQGYEQYF
TGTGCCAGCAGTTACCTCGGACAGGGATACGAGCAGTACTTC
>TRBD1|many|TRBV27|TRBJ2-2
CASSPGQGFRNTGELFF
TGTGCCAGCAGTCCCGGACAGGGATTCCGGAACACCGGGGAGCTGTTTTTT
>NA|many|TRBV5-1|TRBJ2-7
CASSDSGGATYEQYF
TGCGCCAGCAGCGATTCCGGGGGAGCTACCTACGAGCAGTACTTC
>NA|many|TRBV7-8|TRBJ1-6
CASGGSSYNSPLHF
TGTGCCAGCGGGGGGAGCTCCTATAATTCACCCCTCCACTTT
>NA|many|TRBV14|TRBJ2-7
CASSQAGRAYEQYF
TGTGCCAGCAGCCAAGCGGGTCGAGCCTACGAGCAGTACTTC
>NA|many|TRBV2|TRBJ1-5
CASSKRSGANYSNQPQHF
TGTGCCAGCAGTAAGCGGTCCGGGGCAAATTATAGCAATCAGCCCCAGCATTTT